Below, one T cell receptor beta chain is given with its context. This sample is drawn from a study of blood T cell repertoires in COVID-19. Looking at the study overall: Specimens from acute and convalescent COVID-19 originated in the United States, Italy and Spain. PBMCs, B-cell-depleted T cells, or T cells provided the cDNA or gDNA that made up the material.

Methods used by the authors: Quantification of nucleated cells was approximated via reference gene primer amplification. TCRdb keeps only in-frame clones here, not all; method: immunoSEQ multiplex PCR. The V and J calls and clone size were taken over from that table, and D and trimming were inferred from the DNA. The data hold 150,000 to 200,000 clones, with approximately 86% observed a single time. V lost 6 bases, J lost 5 bases, and 16 bases lay in between. This CDR3 contains 15 residues. The germline gives CDR1 WSHSY, CDR2 SAAADI. Sample: peripheral blood. The chain has TRBV10-2 and TRBJ1-4; a possible D gene is TRBD1 (6 bases). The TCR was taken from an older man with active or convalescent COVID-19. DNA of the CDR3: TGCGCCAGCAGAGGGTCCGGGACACCCAATGAAAAACTGTTTTTT. It translates to CASRGSGTPNEKLFF.